This section outlines one T cell receptor (beta chain) sequence together with its context. Its antigen is still unknown. This record belongs to a study of response to subunit inactivated influenza vaccine. CDR1 is DFQATT and CDR2 is SNEGSKA in the germline V gene (reference sequence). The V and J ends lost 6 bases and 1 base respectively, with 12 bases between them. CDR3 length: 13 amino acids. Via MiXCR, TCRdb re-called the RT-PCR reads, giving one row per CDR3 protein. The sample gives around 490,000 distinct CDR3 sequences, 7.5% to 8.5% of which show up once; approximately 13% is in the top ten. Study-level points and caveats: The authors suggested that few new T cells are recruited per seasonal influenza vaccination.

The sequencing used PBMCs from blood, collected 23 months after vaccination. This sequence originates from a man between 50 and 75 years old who received an inactivated influenza vaccine. V and J are TRBV20-1 and TRBJ2-5, with TRBD2 as a possible D gene (5 bases). The CDR3 region is CSAEPTIQETQYF. The DNA for the CDR3 is TGCAGTGCCGAACCGACTATCCAAGAGACCCAGTACTTC.